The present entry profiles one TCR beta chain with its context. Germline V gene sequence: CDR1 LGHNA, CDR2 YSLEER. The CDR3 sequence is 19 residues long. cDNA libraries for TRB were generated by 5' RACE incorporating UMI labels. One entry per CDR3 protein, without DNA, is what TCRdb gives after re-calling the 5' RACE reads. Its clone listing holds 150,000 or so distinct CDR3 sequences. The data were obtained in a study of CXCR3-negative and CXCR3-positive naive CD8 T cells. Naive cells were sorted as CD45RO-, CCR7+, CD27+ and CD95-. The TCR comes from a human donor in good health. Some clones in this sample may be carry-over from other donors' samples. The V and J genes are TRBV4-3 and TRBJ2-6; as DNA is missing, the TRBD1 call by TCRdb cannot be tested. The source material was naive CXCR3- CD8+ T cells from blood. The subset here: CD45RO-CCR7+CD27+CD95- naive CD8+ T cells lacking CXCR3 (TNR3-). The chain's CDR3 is CASSQDNPGLLGGANVLTF.